A selection of T cell receptor beta chains follows, all from one sample in a study of blood T cell repertoires in COVID-19. Some clones are missing from TCRdb's copy, which holds only in-frame ones; the method was immunoSEQ multiplex PCR. The repertoire holds under 150,000 clones, with roughly 85% as singletons. The sequenced material came from peripheral blood. These TCRs come from a man aged 60-69 years with acute or convalescent COVID-19. Each CDR3 is given with its conserved first and last residue. D genes are given only for firm matches. Some rows mark clone size as missing; the rest say once, few, many or name a class of expanded clone.

>NA|TRBJ1-5|TRBD1|TRBV28
TGTGCCAGCAGTAATAAAGGGGGCCCCTTTAATCAGCCCCAGCATTTT
CASSNKGGPFNQPQHF
>NA|TRBJ2-7|TRBD2|TRBV5-4
TGTGCCAGCAGCTTCGGGACTAGCGGTTCCTACGAGCAGTACTTC
CASSFGTSGSYEQYF
>once|TRBJ1-1|TRBD1|TRBV7-9
TGTGCCAGCAGCTTAGCGCAGGGACAGGGCGTAAGGGGCACTGAAGCTTTCTTT
CASSLAQGQGVRGTEAFF
>NA|TRBJ1-3|NA|TRBV5-8
TGTGCCAGCAGCCGACGGGGGGCTGGAAACACCATATATTTT
CASSRRGAGNTIYF
>once|TRBJ1-4|NA|TRBV11-2
TGTGCCAGCAGCCGACAAGCTCTAACTAATGAAAAACTGTTTTTT
CASSRQALTNEKLFF
>NA|TRBJ1-3|NA|TRBV28
TGTGCCAGCAGCGACAGATACTCTGGAAACACCATATATTTT
CASSDRYSGNTIYF
>NA|TRBJ1-1|NA|TRBV27
TGTGCCAGCAGTTTAGGAGGACCAGGAACTGAAGCTTTCTTT
CASSLGGPGTEAFF
>few|TRBJ2-7|NA|TRBV9
TGTGCCAGCAGCGTAGGGCCAGGCGTGGGCTACGAGCAGTACTTC
CASSVGPGVGYEQYF
>once|TRBJ1-6|NA|TRBV7-9
TGTGCCAGCAGCTTAGGGACAGTGGGAAATTCACCCCTCCACTTT
CASSLGTVGNSPLHF
>NA|TRBJ1-2|TRBD1|TRBV28
TGTGCCAGCAATACCAGGGGGCCCTATGGCTACACCTTC
CASNTRGPYGYTF
>NA|TRBJ1-2|TRBD1|TRBV19
TGTGCCAGTAGTGCCCCCGCCCGACAGGGGATGGAGGACTATGGCTACACCTTC
CASSAPARQGMEDYGYTF
>NA|TRBJ1-5|TRBD1|TRBV29-1
TGCAGCGTTGTACAGGGGGAGGGTCAGCCCCAGCATTTT
CSVVQGEGQPQHF
>NA|TRBJ1-1|NA|TRBV10-3
TGTGCCATCAGTGAGTCGGGGGGGGACCTGAATGAAGCTTTCTTT
CAISESGGDLNEAFF